This T cell receptor beta chain stems from a study of blood T cell repertoires in COVID-19. Sequenced by immunoSEQ multiplex PCR; TCRdb stores in-frame clones only, minus some. The table lists roughly 140,000 clones, approximately 86% of them singletons, with about 4.2% in the top ten. V shed 5 bases, J shed 3 bases, and the junction held 11 bases outside the gene matches. CDR1 SGHNT and CDR2 YYREEE come from the germline V gene (reference sequence). The CDR3 length is 17 residues. Sequences were obtained from peripheral blood. The V and J genes are TRBV5-4 and TRBJ2-1; 10 nucleotides match TRBD2. The receptor was isolated from a woman aged 55-69 years with active or convalescent COVID-19. CDR3 DNA sequence: TGTGCCAGCAGTTCATATCTAGCGGGGGAACTCTACAATGAGCAGTTCTTC. It codes for CASSSYLAGELYNEQFF.